A single sample gave rise to the 14 T cell receptor beta chains below, sequenced in a study of memory CD4+ T cells and cytomegalovirus serostatus. TCRdb keeps only in-frame clones here, not all; method: immunoSEQ multiplex PCR. The top ten hold 0.77% of the sample, which has roughly 49,000 clones, about 73% seen once. The sort gate was single viable CD3+CD4+CD8-CD45RO+ cells for memory CD4+ T cells. What was sequenced was memory CD4+ T cells from blood. The source of these receptors is an adult in good health and CMV-seronegative.

The chain recombines TRBV6-5 with TRBJ1-2; D is unclear. The CDR3 runs 13 residues. The germline V gene encodes CDR1 MNHEY and CDR2 SVGAGI. The V gene lost 2 bases and the J gene lost 8 bases, with 12 bases spanning the gap. This CDR3 is CASSYDWSRGYTF. Here the CDR3 DNA reads TGTGCCAGCAGTTACGACTGGTCTCGGGGCTACACCTTC.

V gene TRBV6-5 combines with J gene TRBJ2-7; either TRBD1 or TRBD2 may supply D (5 bases each). The CDR3 is 15 residues long. Per the germline V gene, CDR1 is MNHEY and CDR2 is SVGAGI. Trimming cost V 10 bases and J 2 bases, with 21 bases left between them. The CDR3 loop reads CATAEGPVGTYEQYF. Here the CDR3 DNA reads TGTGCCACCGCCGAGGGGCCAGTAGGAACCTACGAGCAGTACTTC.

The chain uses TRBV10-3 and TRBJ2-6, with D tentatively TRBD1 (6 bases). Deletions cut 10 bases from V and 0 bases from J, with 22 bases between. This CDR3 is 18 amino acids long. Germline V lookup: CDR1 ENHRY, CDR2 SYGVKD. CDR3 bases: TGTGCCACATCATCTTCAGGGGAGTATGCCTCTGGGGCCAACGTCCTGACTTTC. Encoded protein: CATSSSGEYASGANVLTF.

The rearrangement links TRBV19 to TRBJ1-4; TRBD1 agrees at 8 bases. The CDR3 consists of 15 residues. With 9 bases clipped from V and 7 bases from J, the junction kept 13 bases outside the gene matches. Per germline, CDR1 LNHDA and CDR2 SQIVND (reference sequence). The DNA for the CDR3 is TGTGCCAGCTCTGATACTGGGACAGGCCGTGAAAAACTGTTTTTT. This translates into CASSDTGTGREKLFF.

The chain joins TRBV7-2 to TRBJ2-5; no reliable D call. Germline V gene lookup returns CDR1 SGHTA and CDR2 FQGNSA. V lost 2 bases and J lost 4, with 5 bases in between. The CDR3 spans 12 residues. This CDR3 reads CASSLTVETQYF. DNA of the CDR3: TGTGCCAGCAGCTTAACAGTAGAGACCCAGTACTTC.

This rearrangement joins TRBV6-1 to TRBJ1-2; D remains unclear. Germline CDR1 MNHNS, CDR2 SASEGT. With 6 bases removed from V and 6 bases from J, the gap between germline ends came to 8 bases. The CDR3 is 11 amino acids. The chain's CDR3 is CASRETDGYTF. CDR3 coding DNA: TGTGCCAGCAGGGAGACGGATGGCTACACCTTC.

The V call is TRBV6-5, the J call TRBJ2-3, with D tentatively TRBD1 (6 bases). CDR1 is MNHEY and CDR2 is SVGAGI in the germline V gene. V lost 6 bases, J lost 10 bases, and 14 bases lay in between. There are 12 residues in the CDR3. The CDR3 is CASSADRRPQYF. As DNA, the CDR3 is TGTGCCAGCAGCGCCGACAGGCGCCCGCAGTATTTT.

V gene TRBV19 combines with J gene TRBJ1-2, with D unclear. The germline gives CDR1 LNHDA, CDR2 SQIVND (reference sequence). The CDR3 consists of 14 residues. V was trimmed by 5 bases and J by 3 bases, leaving 13 bases between them. CDR3 loop: CASSGRLRYYGYTF. CDR3 in DNA: TGTGCCAGTAGTGGGCGACTCCGTTACTATGGCTACACCTTC.

As DNA, the CDR3 is TGTGCCAGCAGTGAATACCCACAGGGCCGCTATAATTCACCCCTCCACTTT. It specifies CASSEYPQGRYNSPLHF. The genes are TRBV25-1 and TRBJ1-6; a weak D match, TRBD1 (6 bases). The CDR3 spans 17 residues. The V and J ends lost 0 bases and 3 bases respectively, with 12 bases between them. Germline V gene data show CDR1 as MGHDK and CDR2 as SYGVNS.

The chain joins TRBV14 to TRBJ1-1; D ambiguous. V shed 1 base and J shed 4 bases, with 13 bases lying between them. CDR1 is SGHDN, CDR2 FVKESK, per germline. This CDR3 contains 15 residues. As DNA, the CDR3 is TGTGCCAGCAGCCAAGTGAGAGGGTGGGTCACTGAAGCTTTCTTT. Its protein is CASSQVRGWVTEAFF. Looking up the rest from reference TRBV14 and TRBJ1-1 gives the full variable domain: EAGVTQFPSHSVIEKGQTVTLRCDPISGHDNLYWYRRVMGKEIKFLLHFVKESKQDESGMPNNRFLAERTGGTYSTLKVQPAELEDSGVYFCASSQVRGWVTEAFFGQGTRLTVV.

The sample holds a few counts of this clone. The chain employs TRBV5-8 and TRBJ2-7, with a weak D call TRBD1 (6 bases). CDR1 is SGHTS, CDR2 YDEGEE, per germline. The CDR3 totals 15 residues. The germline V and J ends were trimmed by 4 bases and 7 bases, with 21 bases remaining between them. The CDR3 loop is CASSRDTGWGGEQYF. The DNA of the CDR3 is TGTGCCAGCAGCCGAGACACAGGGTGGGGTGGAGAGCAGTACTTC.

The chain links TRBV7-2 to TRBJ2-7; no clear D gene. The length of the CDR3 is 17 residues. The V gene lost 5 bases and the J gene lost 0 bases, with 20 bases spanning the gap. Germline assignment: CDR1 SGHTA and CDR2 FQGNSA. CDR3: CASSPKGPIRTSYEQYF. The CDR3 bases are TGTGCCAGCAGCCCTAAAGGCCCTATTAGGACCTCCTACGAGCAGTACTTC.

The chain combines TRBV30 with TRBJ1-3, with D hard to call. Trimming took off 0 bases at V and 0 bases at J, with 9 bases between the two ends. CDR1 GTSNPN and CDR2 SVGIG come from the germline V gene (reference sequence). The CDR3 runs to 15 residues. CDR3 nucleotides: TGTGCCTGGAGTGTATCGTACGGCTCTGGAAACACCATATATTTT. Translated, it gives CAWSVSYGSGNTIYF.

This clone came up once. J is TRBJ1-1 and V is TRBV11-2, with TRBD1 as a possible D gene (5 bases). Germline values: CDR1 SGHAT, CDR2 FQNNGV. This CDR3 is built from 17 residues. Trimming removed 1 base from V and 0 bases from J, with 15 bases in between. CDR3 sequence (DNA): TGTGCCAGCAGCTTAGGACGTGACAGAAGAATGAACACTGAAGCTTTCTTT. Amino acid sequence: CASSLGRDRRMNTEAFF.